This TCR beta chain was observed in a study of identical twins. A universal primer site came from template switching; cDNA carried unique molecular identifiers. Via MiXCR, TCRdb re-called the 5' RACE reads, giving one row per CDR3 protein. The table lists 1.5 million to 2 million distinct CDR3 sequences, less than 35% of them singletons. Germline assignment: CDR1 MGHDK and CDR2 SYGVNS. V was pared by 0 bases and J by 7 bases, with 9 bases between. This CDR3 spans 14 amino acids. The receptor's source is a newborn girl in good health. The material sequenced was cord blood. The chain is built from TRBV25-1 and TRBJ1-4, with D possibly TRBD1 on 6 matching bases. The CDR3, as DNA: TGTGCCAGCAGTGAATATAAAGGGGGTGAAAAACTGTTTTTT. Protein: CASSEYKGGEKLFF. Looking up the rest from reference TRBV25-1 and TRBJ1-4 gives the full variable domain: EADIYQTPRYLVIGTGKKITLECSQTMGHDKMYWYQQDPGMELHLIHYSYGVNSTEKGDLSSESTVSRIRTEHFPLTLESARPSHTSQYLCASSEYKGGEKLFFGSGTQLSVL.